The rows below give T cell receptor beta chains drawn from one sample of a study of blood T cell repertoires in COVID-19. Clones were sequenced by immunoSEQ multiplex PCR, and TCRdb holds only the in-frame ones, with some missing. The table records fewer than 100,000 clones, around 87% of them present only once. Sequencing input: peripheral blood. These receptors were collected from a woman older than 75 with acute or convalescent COVID-19. The conserved cysteine and the conserved F or W are not part of the CDR3 here. The listing skips clone size in some rows; elsewhere it reads once, few, many or a size class.

V	length	J	size	CDR3
TRBV11-3	14	TRBJ2-2	-	ASSPRTSFNTGELF
TRBV5-1	13	TRBJ1-5	-	ASSLDGGSNQPQH
TRBV2	10	TRBJ1-4	-	ASGRGHEKLF
TRBV30	12	TRBJ2-1	few	AWTRGSSYNEQF
TRBV4-1	14	TRBJ1-2	-	ASSHQGTGIDYGYT
TRBV15	16	TRBJ1-5	-	ATSRDLAGGYSNQPQH
TRBV5-1	13	TRBJ1-1	once	ASSLGGHPGTEAF
TRBV15	14	TRBJ2-7	-	ATTPSLGHSSYEQY
TRBV5-4	11	TRBJ2-4	-	ASSLIAENIQY
TRBV6-2/TRBV6-3	13	TRBJ1-4	-	ASSDAGQSNEKLF
TRBV5-1	14	TRBJ2-6	-	ASSLATGIGANVLT
TRBV18	13	TRBJ2-1	-	ASSPPGTREGVQF
TRBV4-2	15	TRBJ2-1	-	ASSPRPTGDSYNEQF
TRBV6-5	13	TRBJ1-5	few	ASSPYRGQSQPQH
TRBV9	11	TRBJ1-1	-	ASSERGGTEAF
TRBV18	11	TRBJ2-5	once	ASSPGGGETQY
TRBV7-2	13	TRBJ1-3	-	ASSLANRGSDTIY
TRBV27	14	TRBJ2-3	-	ASSLSSGSIIYTQY
TRBV4-2	14	TRBJ1-6	-	ASSQDQGTALSPLH
TRBV9	16	TRBJ2-3	few	ASSDGMTSGGFKDTQY
TRBV2	15	TRBJ2-5	-	ASRPGLAGKRGETQY
TRBV27	15	TRBJ1-6	-	ASSSLGWRSYNSPLH
TRBV5-1	12	TRBJ2-7	-	ASSPPGQKYEQY
TRBV29-1	10	TRBJ1-1	-	SVSQGNTEAF
TRBV11-2	12	TRBJ1-4	-	ASSLAGTNEKLF
TRBV5-1	12	TRBJ1-1	-	ASSLGGGWTEAF